This entry lists 32 T cell receptor beta chains sequenced from one sample in a study of blood T cell repertoires in COVID-19. This table comes from immunoSEQ multiplex PCR, and its TCRdb copy is limited to in-frame clones, with some not included. Altogether about 220,000 clones are present, about 85% being singletons, with the ten largest covering over 2.5%. The sample was peripheral blood. Receptor source: a man between 50 and 59 years old who had recovered from COVID-19.

This clone was observed a single time. The rearrangement uses TRBV6-5 and TRBJ2-7, with 11 bases aligning to TRBD2. The CDR3 loop spans 16 amino acids. The J segment lost 2 bases and the V segment lost 4 bases, leaving 7 bases of the junction unmatched. From germline, CDR1 is MNHEY and CDR2 SVGAGI. CDR3 nucleotides: TGTGCCAGCAGTTCCCGGACTAGCGGGCCCCCCTACGAGCAGTACTTC. It translates to CASSSRTSGPPYEQYF.

The chain couples TRBV18 to TRBJ1-2; 8 bases are shared with TRBD1. The CDR3 contains 14 residues. V lost 1 base to trimming and J lost 6 bases; unmatched junction nucleotides: 4. Germline CDR1 reads KGHSH; CDR2 reads LQKENI. The CDR3 here is CASSPQETGDGYTF. CDR3 nucleotides: TGTGCCAGCTCACCACAGGAGACAGGGGATGGCTACACCTTC.

This rearrangement joins TRBV10-3 to TRBJ2-7; the D gene is possibly TRBD2 (5 bases). CDR3 length equals 15 residues. V dropped 0 bases and J dropped 0 bases, with 9 bases sitting between them. Germline CDR1 reads ENHRY; CDR2 reads SYGVKD. The DNA of the CDR3 is TGTGCCATCAGTGAGTCTGGCGGGCTCTCCTACGAGCAGTACTTC. This sequence encodes CAISESGGLSYEQYF.

The chain is built from TRBV27 and TRBJ2-1; 10 bases line up with TRBD2. Trimming took 6 bases from V and 7 from J; bases not matched to a gene: 9. The germline gives CDR1 MNHEY, CDR2 SMNVEV (reference sequence). CDR3 length: 15 residues. The CDR3 nucleotides are TGTGCCAGCAGAATAGGGACTAGCGCGGGGAATGAGCAGTTCTTC. The encoded protein is CASRIGTSAGNEQFF.

The chain uses TRBV19 and TRBJ2-6; 9 nucleotides match TRBD1. Losses at the gene ends were 9 bases for V and 0 bases for J; bases not matched to a gene: 12. Germline V gives CDR1 LNHDA, CDR2 SQIVND (reference sequence). The CDR3 has 18 residues. The CDR3 DNA sequence: TGTGCCAGCAAACTAACCGGGACAGGGTTCTCTGGGGCCAACGTCCTGACTTTC. Translating gives CASKLTGTGFSGANVLTF.

The rearrangement joins TRBV18 to TRBJ1-1, with 11 bases lining up with TRBD1. The V and J ends lost 2 bases and 1 base, in that order; junction bases with no gene match: 12. The CDR3 extends over 19 amino acids. Germline CDR1 KGHSH, CDR2 LQKENI. CDR3 amino acids: CASSPLFRGQGASNTEAFF. CDR3 bases: TGTGCCAGCTCACCATTATTCCGAGGACAGGGGGCTTCGAACACTGAAGCTTTCTTT. The complete variable domain, with remaining parts taken from reference TRBV18 and TRBJ1-1, reads NAGVMQNPRHLVRRRGQEARLRCSPMKGHSHVYWYRQLPEEGLKFMVYLQKENIIDESGMPKERFSAEFPKEGPSILRIQQVVRGDSAAYFCASSPLFRGQGASNTEAFFGQGTRLTVV.

This clone appeared a few times. The DNA for the CDR3 is TGTGCCAGCAGTTTAATGGCGTGGGGAGACAATCAGCCCCAGCATTTT. Encoded protein: CASSLMAWGDNQPQHF. The chain couples TRBV27 to TRBJ1-5; no reliable D call. The CDR3 contains 16 residues. V lost 2 bases and J lost 3, with 14 bases in between. Germline V gives CDR1 MNHEY, CDR2 SMNVEV (reference sequence).

This chain links TRBV24-1 with TRBJ2-1, with TRBD1 matching 8 bases. Per the germline V gene, CDR1 is KGHDR and CDR2 is SFDVKD. V lost 3 bases, J lost 6 bases, and 6 bases stayed unmatched. The CDR3 totals 15 residues. The CDR3 protein is CATSDPRGTGNEQFF. In nucleotides, the CDR3 is TGTGCCACCAGTGATCCCCGGGGGACAGGCAATGAGCAGTTCTTC.

Remarks on this clone: Within the sample, other DNA sequences also encode this same CDR3. The CDR3 sequence is CASSQDPSSYEQYF. The CDR3 region has the DNA TGTGCCAGCAGCCAAGACCCTAGCTCCTACGAGCAGTACTTC. V and J are TRBV3-1 (or the pseudogene TRBV3-2) and TRBJ2-7; the D is unclear. Germline CDR1 and CDR2: LGHDT and YNNKEL (reference sequence). This CDR3 is 14 amino acids long. Trimming removed 0 bases from V and 0 bases from J, with 6 bases in between.

A note on this clone: Other DNA sequences in the same sample also yield this CDR3. V and J are TRBV18 and TRBJ1-5; D call uncertain. V dropped 6 bases and J dropped 1 base, with 13 bases sitting between them. The germline V gene has CDR1 KGHSH and CDR2 LQKENI. The CDR3 is 15 residues long. CDR3 loop: CASSPGRVSNQPQHF. The CDR3 bases are TGTGCCAGCTCTCCCGGGAGGGTAAGCAATCAGCCCCAGCATTTT.

The chain's CDR3 is CASSLLGEVTGELFF. DNA for the CDR3: TGTGCCAGCAGCTTACTAGGGGAGGTCACCGGGGAGCTGTTTTTT. The chain employs TRBV7-9 and TRBJ2-2; a possible D gene is TRBD2 (6 bases). V gave up 2 bases and J gave up 4 bases, with 11 bases separating them. The CDR3 runs 15 residues. CDR1 and CDR2 (germline): SEHNR, FQNEAQ (reference sequence).

The chain links TRBV19 to TRBJ2-3, with D possibly being TRBD2 (6 bases). This CDR3 region has 14 residues. V lost 4 bases, J lost 9 bases, and 17 bases lay in between. Germline CDR1 and CDR2: LNHDA and SQIVND (reference sequence). This chain's CDR3 is CASSTPGAGRTQYF. The CDR3 region has the DNA TGTGCCAGTAGTACCCCCGGGGCTGGGAGGACGCAGTATTTT.

This chain links TRBV7-2 with TRBJ2-5; 8 bases fit TRBD2. This CDR3 is 13 amino acids long. Trimming cost V 9 bases and J 9 bases; bases outside gene matches: 12. The germline gives CDR1 SGHTA, CDR2 FQGNSA. This CDR3 is CASAGPSGPAQYF. The DNA for the CDR3 is TGTGCCAGTGCGGGGCCTAGCGGGCCGGCCCAGTACTTC.

The chain employs TRBV10-3 and TRBJ2-7; D remains unclear. The length of the CDR3 is 12 residues. Germline V gives CDR1 ENHRY, CDR2 SYGVKD. V was shortened by 4 bases and J by 0 bases, with 4 bases between the two germline ends. The CDR3 protein is CAISGGSYEQYF. The CDR3 nucleotides are TGTGCCATCAGTGGCGGCTCCTACGAGCAGTACTTC.

The chain has TRBV5-5 and TRBJ2-3; 11 bases map to TRBD2. Trimming took 5 bases from V and 4 from J; bases not matched to a gene: 12. Per the germline V gene, CDR1 is SGHKS and CDR2 is YYEKEE (reference sequence). The length of the CDR3 is 17 residues. The CDR3 DNA reads TGTGCCAGCAGTGTGTTTACCGGACTAGCGGGCTCAGATACGCAGTATTTT. It yields the protein CASSVFTGLAGSDTQYF.

The chain is built from TRBV4-1 and TRBJ2-2; maybe TRBD1 (5 bases). Germline CDR1 is MGHRA and CDR2 is YSYEKL. CDR3 length: 15 residues. V was cut by 0 bases and J by 5 bases, with 10 bases left in between. The CDR3 nucleotides are TGCGCCAGCAGCCAAGAGGGCAGGGCTACCGGGGAGCTGTTTTTT. Its translation: CASSQEGRATGELFF.

V usage is TRBV6-6 and J usage is TRBJ2-1; 10 bases align to TRBD1. J gave up 7 bases and V 7 bases, and 10 bases lay outside the gene matches. From germline, CDR1 is MNHNY and CDR2 SVGAGI (reference sequence). The CDR3 extends over 15 amino acids. Here the CDR3 DNA reads TGTGCCAGCACCAAGGGGGGGACAGGGGAGAATGAGCAGTTCTTC. Protein sequence: CASTKGGTGENEQFF.

The chain is built from TRBV4-1 and TRBJ2-7; D might be TRBD1 (6 bases). V lost 1 base, J lost 7 bases, and 11 bases lay in between. The CDR3 runs 13 residues. Germline assignment: CDR1 MGHRA and CDR2 YSYEKL. CDR3 DNA sequence: TGCGCCAGCAGCCAAGGGTTCCAGGGGGAGCAGTACTTC. Its translation: CASSQGFQGEQYF.

The CDR3 nucleotides are TGCAGCGCCCGACGCACTACAATAGATACGCAGTATTTT. Translation gives CSARRTTIDTQYF. The J gene is TRBJ2-3, the V gene TRBV29-1; no clear D. Trimming took 7 bases from V and 5 from J, leaving 16 bases between them. The CDR3 is made up of 13 amino acids. Germline V lookup: CDR1 SQVTM, CDR2 ANQGSEA.

The J gene is TRBJ1-1, the V gene TRBV4-1; no clear D gene. Per germline, CDR1 MGHRA and CDR2 YSYEKL. The CDR3 is 14 residues long. V was cut by 1 base and J by 1 base, with 7 bases left in between. CDR3 bases: TGCGCCAGCAGCCAAGGTCTGTGGAACACTGAAGCTTTCTTT. Its protein is CASSQGLWNTEAFF.

This clone came up once. The V gene is TRBV5-1, the J gene TRBJ2-7, with 9 nucleotides matching TRBD1. The ends lost 0 bases at V and 3 bases at J; junction bases unmatched: 7. This CDR3 has 16 amino acids. The germline CDR1 and CDR2 sequences are SGHRS and YFSETQ. In nucleotides, the CDR3 is TGCGCCAGCAGCTTGGTGGCCGGGACAGGGCTCTACGAGCAGTACTTC. Amino acid sequence: CASSLVAGTGLYEQYF.

This clone was counted once. The chain carries TRBV3-1 (or the pseudogene TRBV3-2) and TRBJ1-1; D perhaps matches TRBD1 (5 bases). CDR1 is LGHDT and CDR2 is YNNKEL in the germline V gene (reference sequence). The CDR3 totals 15 residues. The V gene lost 1 base and the J gene lost 5 bases, with 14 bases spanning the gap. CDR3 loop: CASSQGGGTRTEAFF. The CDR3, as DNA: TGTGCCAGCAGCCAAGGGGGGGGTACAAGGACTGAAGCTTTCTTT.

The rearrangement links TRBV30 to TRBJ2-1; D call uncertain. This CDR3 is built from 10 residues. V was trimmed by 6 bases and J by 8 bases, leaving 8 bases between them. Germline CDR1 is GTSNPN and CDR2 is SVGIG (reference sequence). The CDR3 sequence is CACEVDEQFF. The CDR3 DNA is TGTGCCTGCGAGGTGGATGAGCAGTTCTTC.

V gene TRBV10-1 combines with J gene TRBJ2-3; 7 bases are shared with TRBD2. This CDR3 is built from 17 residues. With 0 bases clipped from V and 5 bases from J, the junction kept 11 bases outside the gene matches. In germline, CDR1 is WNHNN, CDR2 SYGVQD (reference sequence). CDR3 in amino acids: CASSESFGLGVRDTQYF. In nucleotides, the CDR3 is TGCGCCAGCAGTGAGTCGTTTGGACTAGGGGTTCGAGATACGCAGTATTTT.

This chain links TRBV9 with TRBJ1-5; 8 nucleotides align to TRBD1. With V trimmed by 4 bases and J by 0 bases, 3 bases remained unmatched. Germline lookup yields CDR1 SGDLS and CDR2 YYNGEE. The CDR3 totals 15 residues. The CDR3 reads CASSPGQVSNQPQHF. The CDR3 bases are TGTGCCAGCAGCCCGGGACAGGTTAGCAATCAGCCCCAGCATTTT.

The chain carries TRBV30 and TRBJ2-7, with D maybe TRBD1 (5 bases). Trimming pared 5 bases from V and 1 base from J, leaving 18 bases between. Germline loops: CDR1 GTSNPN, CDR2 SVGIG (reference sequence). The length of the CDR3 is 15 residues. The CDR3 DNA reads TGTGCCTGGGACGAAAGGGGATTTTTTTCCTACGAGCAGTACTTC. Translation: CAWDERGFFSYEQYF.

This clone has just one count. This chain connects TRBV5-1 to TRBJ1-3, with D maybe TRBD1 (6 bases). The CDR3 extends over 16 amino acids. Trimming shortened V by 0 bases and J by 9 bases, and 19 bases separated the two germline ends. The germline V gene has CDR1 SGHRS and CDR2 YFSETQ. The CDR3 sequence is CASSLAPRQGRATIYF. DNA for the CDR3: TGCGCCAGCAGCTTGGCCCCGCGGCAGGGGAGAGCCACCATATATTTT. Using reference TRBV5-1 and TRBJ1-3 for the parts outside the CDR3, the full variable domain is KAGVTQTPRYLIKTRGQQVTLSCSPISGHRSVSWYQQTPGQGLQFLFEYFSETQRNKGNFPGRFSGRQFSNSRSEMNVSTLELGDSALYLCASSLAPRQGRATIYFGEGSWLTVV.

The chain combines TRBV28 with TRBJ1-5, with D hard to call. This CDR3 has 16 residues. The V and J ends lost 5 bases and 0 bases respectively, with 14 bases between them. Germline CDR1 is MDHEN and CDR2 is SYDVKM. The DNA for the CDR3 is TGTGCCAGCAGTCCCCCCCGGACTGATAGCAATCAGCCCCAGCATTTT. Translated: CASSPPRTDSNQPQHF.

This clone turned up a few times. The chain employs TRBV11-2 and TRBJ1-2; 7 bases map to TRBD1. CDR1 and CDR2 (germline): SGHAT, FQNNGV. The CDR3 runs 16 residues. V lost 9 bases to trimming and J lost 0 bases; unmatched junction nucleotides: 13. The CDR3 nucleotides read TGTGCCAGATCTTGGGGACAGCGCTTTACTAACTATGGCTACACCTTC. It encodes CARSWGQRFTNYGYTF.

The V gene is TRBV7-8, the J gene TRBJ2-1; a weak D match, TRBD2 (6 bases). The CDR3 length is 15 residues. The V gene's germline CDR1 is SGHVS and CDR2 FQNEAQ. V was shortened by 0 bases and J by 4 bases, with 10 bases between the two germline ends. CDR3 in DNA: TGTGCCAGCAGCTTAGCCGGGACTCCGTACAATGAGCAGTTCTTC. Protein sequence: CASSLAGTPYNEQFF.

The chain links TRBV27 to TRBJ2-3; 13 bases are shared with TRBD2. The CDR3 length is 17 residues. The V segment lost 6 bases and the J segment 6 bases; nucleotides outside the gene matches: 12. Germline lookup yields CDR1 MNHEY and CDR2 SMNVEV (reference sequence). CDR3 protein: CASRPRTSGRSGDTQYF. DNA for the CDR3: TGTGCCAGCAGACCGCGGACTAGCGGGAGAAGTGGGGATACGCAGTATTTT.

This chain joins TRBV28 and TRBJ1-3, with 7 bases identical to TRBD1. Germline V CDR1 and CDR2: MDHEN, SYDVKM. Trimming took 4 bases from V and 0 from J; bases not matched to a gene: 9. The CDR3 is 17 residues long. This CDR3 reads CASSSTETGLSGNTIYF. In DNA form, the CDR3 reads TGTGCCAGCAGTTCAACCGAGACAGGGCTCTCTGGAAACACCATATATTTT.